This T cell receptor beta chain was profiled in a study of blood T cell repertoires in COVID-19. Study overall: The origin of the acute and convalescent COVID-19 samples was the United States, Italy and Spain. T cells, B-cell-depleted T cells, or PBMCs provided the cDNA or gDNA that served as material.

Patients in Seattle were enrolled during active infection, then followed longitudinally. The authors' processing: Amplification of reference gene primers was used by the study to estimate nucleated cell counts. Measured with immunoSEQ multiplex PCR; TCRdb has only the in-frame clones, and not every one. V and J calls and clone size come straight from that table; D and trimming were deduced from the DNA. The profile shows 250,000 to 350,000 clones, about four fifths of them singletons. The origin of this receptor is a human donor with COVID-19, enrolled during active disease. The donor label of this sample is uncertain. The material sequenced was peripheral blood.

The CDR3 region has the DNA TGCAGCGTCGGACAGGGGGGTTCTAATGAAAAACTGTTTTTT. It is translated as CSVGQGGSNEKLFF. This sequence joins TRBV29-1 and TRBJ1-4; 10 bases align to TRBD1. Per the germline V gene, CDR1 is SQVTM and CDR2 is ANQGSEA. V lost 6 bases and J lost 3; bases outside the gene matches: 4. This CDR3 has 14 amino acids.